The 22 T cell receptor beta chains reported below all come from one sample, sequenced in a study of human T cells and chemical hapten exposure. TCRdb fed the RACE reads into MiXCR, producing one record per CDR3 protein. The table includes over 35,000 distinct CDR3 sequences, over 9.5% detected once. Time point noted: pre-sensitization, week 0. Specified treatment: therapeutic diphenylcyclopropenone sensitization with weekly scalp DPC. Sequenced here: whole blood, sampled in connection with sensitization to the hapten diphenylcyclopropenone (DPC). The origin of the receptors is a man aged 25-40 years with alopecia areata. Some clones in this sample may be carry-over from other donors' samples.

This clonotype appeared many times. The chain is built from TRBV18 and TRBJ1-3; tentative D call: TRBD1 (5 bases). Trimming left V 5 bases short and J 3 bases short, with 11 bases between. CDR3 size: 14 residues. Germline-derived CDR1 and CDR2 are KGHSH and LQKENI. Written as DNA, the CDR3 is TGTGCCAGCTCATCCCGGGACGGTGGAAACACCATATATTTT. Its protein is CASSSRDGGNTIYF.

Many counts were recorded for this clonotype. The CDR3 spells CASSLDGDSRSYNEQFF. The DNA for the CDR3 is TGTGCCAGCAGCTTAGATGGGGACAGCCGCTCCTACAATGAGCAGTTCTTC. The rearrangement links TRBV7-3 to TRBJ2-1, with TRBD1 matching over 7 bases. Germline lookup yields CDR1 SGHTA and CDR2 FQGTGA. The V and J ends lost 2 bases and 0 bases, in that order; junction bases with no gene match: 7. This CDR3 is 17 amino acids long.

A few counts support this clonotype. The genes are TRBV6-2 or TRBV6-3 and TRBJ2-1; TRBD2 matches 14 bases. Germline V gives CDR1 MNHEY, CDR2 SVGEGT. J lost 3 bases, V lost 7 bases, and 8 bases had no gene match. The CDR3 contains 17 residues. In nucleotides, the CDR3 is TGTGCCAGCATCAGCATGGGACTAGCGGGAGTCTACAATGAGCAGTTCTTC. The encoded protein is CASISMGLAGVYNEQFF.

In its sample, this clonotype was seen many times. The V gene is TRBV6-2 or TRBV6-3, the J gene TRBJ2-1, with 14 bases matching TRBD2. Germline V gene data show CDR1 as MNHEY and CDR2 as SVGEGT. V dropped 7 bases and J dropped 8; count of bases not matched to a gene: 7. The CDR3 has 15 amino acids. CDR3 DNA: TGTGCCAGCACCTCGGGACTAGCGGGAGATCATGAGCAGTTCTTC. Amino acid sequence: CASTSGLAGDHEQFF.

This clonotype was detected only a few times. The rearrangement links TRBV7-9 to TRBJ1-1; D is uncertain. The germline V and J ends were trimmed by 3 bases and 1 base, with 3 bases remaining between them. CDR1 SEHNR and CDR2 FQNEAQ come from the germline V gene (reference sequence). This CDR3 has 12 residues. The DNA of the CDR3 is TGTGCCAGCAGCTTTCAGAACACTGAAGCTTTCTTT. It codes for CASSFQNTEAFF.

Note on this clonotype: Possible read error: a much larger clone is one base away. The CDR3 here is CASPMQGTENSPLHF. In DNA form, the CDR3 reads TGTGCCAGCCCAATGCAAGGGACAGAAAATTCACCCCTCCACTTT. This chain connects TRBV27 to TRBJ1-6; 7 nucleotides match TRBD1. Germline CDR1 reads MNHEY; CDR2 reads SMNVEV (reference sequence). With V trimmed by 8 bases and J by 7 bases, 11 bases remained unmatched. The CDR3 totals 15 residues.

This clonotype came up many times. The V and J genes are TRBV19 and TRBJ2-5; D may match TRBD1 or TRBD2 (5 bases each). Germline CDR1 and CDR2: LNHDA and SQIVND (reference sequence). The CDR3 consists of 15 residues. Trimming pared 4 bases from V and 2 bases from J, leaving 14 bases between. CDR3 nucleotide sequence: TGTGCCAGTAGTAAAGTGGGACCACTACAAGAGACCCAGTACTTC. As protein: CASSKVGPLQETQYF.

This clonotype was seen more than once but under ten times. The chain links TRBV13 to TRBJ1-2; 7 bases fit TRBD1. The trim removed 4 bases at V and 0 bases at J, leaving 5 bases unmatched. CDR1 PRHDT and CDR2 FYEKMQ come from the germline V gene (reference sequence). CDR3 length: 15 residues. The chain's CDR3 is CASSYYGTANYGYTF. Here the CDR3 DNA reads TGTGCCAGCAGCTACTACGGGACAGCTAACTATGGCTACACCTTC.

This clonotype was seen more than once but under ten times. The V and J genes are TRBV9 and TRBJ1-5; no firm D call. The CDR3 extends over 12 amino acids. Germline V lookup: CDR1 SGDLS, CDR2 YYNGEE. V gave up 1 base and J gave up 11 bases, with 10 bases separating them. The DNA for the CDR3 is TGTGCCAGCAGCGTACGGCCCGTGTCCCAGCATTTT. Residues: CASSVRPVSQHF.

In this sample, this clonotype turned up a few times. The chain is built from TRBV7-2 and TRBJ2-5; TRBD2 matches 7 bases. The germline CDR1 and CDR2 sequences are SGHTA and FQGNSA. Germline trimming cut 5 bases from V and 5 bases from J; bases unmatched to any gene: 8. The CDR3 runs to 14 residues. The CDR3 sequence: CASSTPDSGETQYF. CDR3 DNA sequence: TGTGCCAGCAGCACGCCGGATAGCGGGGAGACCCAGTACTTC.

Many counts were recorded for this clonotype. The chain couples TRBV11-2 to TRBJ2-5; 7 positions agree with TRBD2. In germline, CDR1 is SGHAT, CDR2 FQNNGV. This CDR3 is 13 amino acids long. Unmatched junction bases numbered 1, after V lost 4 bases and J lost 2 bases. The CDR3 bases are TGTGCCAGCAGCTCGGGACTACAAGAGACCCAGTACTTC. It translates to CASSSGLQETQYF.

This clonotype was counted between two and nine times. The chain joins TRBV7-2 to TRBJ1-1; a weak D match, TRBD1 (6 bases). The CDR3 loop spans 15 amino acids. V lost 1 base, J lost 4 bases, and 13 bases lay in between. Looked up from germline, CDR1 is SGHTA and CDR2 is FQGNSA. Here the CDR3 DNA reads TGTGCCAGCAGCTTAGTTGAGGGGGGTTTCACTGAAGCTTTCTTT. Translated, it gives CASSLVEGGFTEAFF.

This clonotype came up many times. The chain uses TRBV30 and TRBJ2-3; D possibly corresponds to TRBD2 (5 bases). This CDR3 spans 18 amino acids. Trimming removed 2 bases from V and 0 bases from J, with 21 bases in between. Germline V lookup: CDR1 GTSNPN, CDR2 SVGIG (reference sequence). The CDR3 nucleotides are TGTGCCTGGAGTCCCGGACCGAGTCTAGCATCTAGCACAGATACGCAGTATTTT. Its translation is CAWSPGPSLASSTDTQYF.

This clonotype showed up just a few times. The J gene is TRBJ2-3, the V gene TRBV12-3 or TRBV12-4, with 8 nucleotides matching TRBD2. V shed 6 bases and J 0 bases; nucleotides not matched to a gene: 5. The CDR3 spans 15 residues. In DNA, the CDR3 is TGTGCCAGCAGACGGGGGGGTCCAAGCACAGATACGCAGTATTTT. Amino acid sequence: CASRRGGPSTDTQYF.

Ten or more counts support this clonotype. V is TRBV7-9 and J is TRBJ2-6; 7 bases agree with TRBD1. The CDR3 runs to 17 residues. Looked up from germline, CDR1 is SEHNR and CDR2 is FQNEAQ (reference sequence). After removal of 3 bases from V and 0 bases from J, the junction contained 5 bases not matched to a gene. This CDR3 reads CASSLTGFNSGANVLTF. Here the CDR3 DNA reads TGTGCCAGCAGCTTGACAGGGTTTAACTCTGGGGCCAACGTCCTGACTTTC.

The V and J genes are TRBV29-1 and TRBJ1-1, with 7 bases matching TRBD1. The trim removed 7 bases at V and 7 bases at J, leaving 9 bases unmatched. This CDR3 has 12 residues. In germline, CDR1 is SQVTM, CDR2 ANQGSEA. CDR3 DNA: TGCAGCGGCCAGGGGGATAGGAGTGAAGCTTTCTTT. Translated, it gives CSGQGDRSEAFF.

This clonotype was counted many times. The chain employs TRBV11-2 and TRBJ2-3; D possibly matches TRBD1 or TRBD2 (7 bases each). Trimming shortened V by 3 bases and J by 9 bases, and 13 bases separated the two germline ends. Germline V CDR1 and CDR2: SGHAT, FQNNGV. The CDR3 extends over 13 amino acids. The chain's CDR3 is CASSLPGGETQYF. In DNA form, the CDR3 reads TGTGCCAGCAGCTTGCCAGGGGGGGAGACGCAGTATTTT.

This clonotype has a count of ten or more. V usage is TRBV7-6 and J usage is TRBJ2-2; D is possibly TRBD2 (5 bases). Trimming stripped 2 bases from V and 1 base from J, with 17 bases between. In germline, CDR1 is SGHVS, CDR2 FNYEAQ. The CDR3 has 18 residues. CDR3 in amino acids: CASSLRRGPGRNTGELFF. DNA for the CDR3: TGTGCCAGCAGCTTAAGGAGAGGGCCGGGGAGGAACACCGGGGAGCTGTTTTTT.

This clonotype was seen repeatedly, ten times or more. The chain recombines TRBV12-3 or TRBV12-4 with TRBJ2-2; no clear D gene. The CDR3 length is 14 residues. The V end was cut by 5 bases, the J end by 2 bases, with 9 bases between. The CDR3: CASSGLGNTGELFF. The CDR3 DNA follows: TGTGCCAGCAGTGGGCTAGGAAACACCGGGGAGCTGTTTTTT.

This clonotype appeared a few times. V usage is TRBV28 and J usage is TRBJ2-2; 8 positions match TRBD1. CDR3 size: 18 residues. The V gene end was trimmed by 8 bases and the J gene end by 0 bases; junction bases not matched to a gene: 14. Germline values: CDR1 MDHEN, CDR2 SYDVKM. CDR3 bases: TGTGCCAGCGCGAGGACAGGGATTACGAAAACGAACACCGGGGAGCTGTTTTTT. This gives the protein CASARTGITKTNTGELFF.

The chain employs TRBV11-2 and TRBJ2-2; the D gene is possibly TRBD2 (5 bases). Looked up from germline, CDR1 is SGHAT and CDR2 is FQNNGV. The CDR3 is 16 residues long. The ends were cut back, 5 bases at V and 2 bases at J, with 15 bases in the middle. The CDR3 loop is CASSLMRTSNTGELFF. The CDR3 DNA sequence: TGTGCCAGCAGCCTTATGCGGACTTCAAACACCGGGGAGCTGTTTTTT. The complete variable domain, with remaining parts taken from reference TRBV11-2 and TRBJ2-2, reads EAGVAQSPRYKIIEKRQSVAFWCNPISGHATLYWYQQILGQGPKLLIQFQNNGVVDDSQLPKDRFSAERLKGVDSTLKIQPAKLEDSAVYLCASSLMRTSNTGELFFGEGSRLTVL.

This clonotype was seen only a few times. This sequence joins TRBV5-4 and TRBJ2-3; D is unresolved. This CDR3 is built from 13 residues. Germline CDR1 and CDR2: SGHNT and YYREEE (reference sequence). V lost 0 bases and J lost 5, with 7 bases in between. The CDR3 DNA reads TGTGCCAGCAGCTTGGTCCTAGAAGATACGCAGTATTTT. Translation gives CASSLVLEDTQYF.